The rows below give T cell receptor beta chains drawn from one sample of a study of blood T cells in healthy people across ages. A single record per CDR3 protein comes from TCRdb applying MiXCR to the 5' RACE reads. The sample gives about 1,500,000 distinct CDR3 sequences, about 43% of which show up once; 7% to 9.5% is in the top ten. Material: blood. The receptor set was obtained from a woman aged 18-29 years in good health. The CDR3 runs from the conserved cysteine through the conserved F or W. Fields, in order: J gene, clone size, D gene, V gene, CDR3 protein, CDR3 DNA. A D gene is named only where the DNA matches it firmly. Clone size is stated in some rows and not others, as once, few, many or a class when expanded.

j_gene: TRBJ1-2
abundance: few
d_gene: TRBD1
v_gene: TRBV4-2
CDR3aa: CASSPVGTGAEINYGYTF
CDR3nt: TGTGCCAGCAGCCCGGTGGGGACAGGGGCCGAGATTAACTATGGCTACACCTTC

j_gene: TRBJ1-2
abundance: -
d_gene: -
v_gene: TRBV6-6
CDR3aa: CASSYGEANYGYTF
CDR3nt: TGTGCCAGCAGTTACGGGGAAGCTAACTATGGCTACACCTTC

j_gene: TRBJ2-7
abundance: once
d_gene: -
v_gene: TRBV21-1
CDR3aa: CASSKRTSGRFLYEQYF
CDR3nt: TGTGCCAGCAGCAAAAGGACTAGCGGGAGATTTCTTTACGAGCAGTACTTC

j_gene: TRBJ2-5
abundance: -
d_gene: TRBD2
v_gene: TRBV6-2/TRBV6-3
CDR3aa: CASSYSNVVGGPVEAQYF
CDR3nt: TGTGCCAGCAGTTACTCGAATGTTGTGGGAGGGCCGGTGGAGGCCCAGTACTTC

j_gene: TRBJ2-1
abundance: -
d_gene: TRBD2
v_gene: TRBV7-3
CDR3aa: CASGTSDNEQFF
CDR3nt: TGTGCCAGTGGGACTAGCGATAATGAGCAGTTCTTC

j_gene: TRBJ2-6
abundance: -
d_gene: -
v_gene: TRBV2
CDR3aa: CASNRDTSGANVLTF
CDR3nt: TGTGCCAGCAACAGGGACACCTCTGGGGCCAACGTCCTGACTTTC

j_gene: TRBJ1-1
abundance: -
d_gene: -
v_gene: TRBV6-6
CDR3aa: CASSLQTVEAFF
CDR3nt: TGTGCCAGCAGTTTACAGACGGTTGAAGCTTTCTTT

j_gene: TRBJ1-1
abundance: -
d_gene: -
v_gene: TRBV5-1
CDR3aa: CASSTVMNTEAFF
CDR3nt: TGCGCCAGCAGCACCGTCATGAACACTGAAGCTTTCTTT

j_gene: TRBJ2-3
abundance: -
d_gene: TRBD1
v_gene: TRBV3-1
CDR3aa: CASTLGQGMGHLDTQYF
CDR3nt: TGTGCCAGCACCCTGGGACAGGGAATGGGTCACCTGGATACGCAGTATTTT

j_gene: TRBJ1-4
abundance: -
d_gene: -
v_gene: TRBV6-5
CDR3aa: CASSYSGTLLGASTNEKLFF
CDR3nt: TGTGCCAGCAGTTACTCGGGGACCCTCCTCGGAGCCTCAACTAATGAAAAACTGTTTTTT

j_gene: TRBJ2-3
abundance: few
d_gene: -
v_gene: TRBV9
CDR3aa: CASSPGTSSTDTQYF
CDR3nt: TGTGCCAGCAGCCCCGGGACTTCTAGCACAGATACGCAGTATTTT

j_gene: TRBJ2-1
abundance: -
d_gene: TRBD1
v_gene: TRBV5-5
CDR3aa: CTSSLQGASEQFF
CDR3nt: TGTACCAGCAGCCTTCAGGGGGCAAGTGAGCAGTTCTTC

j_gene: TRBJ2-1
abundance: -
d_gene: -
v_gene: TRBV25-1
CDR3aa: CASSEPGGGKETQFF
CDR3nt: TGTGCCAGCAGTGAACCCGGGGGCGGAAAAGAGACCCAGTTCTTC

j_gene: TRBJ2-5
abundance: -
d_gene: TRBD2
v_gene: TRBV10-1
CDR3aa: CASSHGTSGEETQYF
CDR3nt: TGCGCCAGCAGCCACGGGACTAGCGGTGAAGAGACCCAGTACTTC

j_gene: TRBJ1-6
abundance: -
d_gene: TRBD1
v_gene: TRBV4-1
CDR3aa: CASSQQDREYSPLHF
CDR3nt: TGCGCCAGCAGCCAACAGGACAGGGAGTATTCACCCCTCCACTTT

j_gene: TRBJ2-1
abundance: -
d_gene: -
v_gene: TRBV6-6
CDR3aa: CASRSSGIEQFF
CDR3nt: TGTGCCAGCAGGTCCTCGGGGATTGAGCAGTTCTTC

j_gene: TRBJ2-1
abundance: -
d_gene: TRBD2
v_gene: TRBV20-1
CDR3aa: CSAPPLAGDEQFF
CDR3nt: TGCAGCGCCCCTCCCTTAGCGGGAGATGAGCAGTTCTTC

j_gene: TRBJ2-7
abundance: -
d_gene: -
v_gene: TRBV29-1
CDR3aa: CSVSGLASYNEQYF
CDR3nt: TGCAGCGTTTCTGGCCTAGCCTCCTACAATGAGCAGTACTTC

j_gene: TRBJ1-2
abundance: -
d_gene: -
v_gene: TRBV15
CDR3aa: CATSRQEYGYTF
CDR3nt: TGTGCCACCAGCAGACAGGAGTATGGCTACACCTTC

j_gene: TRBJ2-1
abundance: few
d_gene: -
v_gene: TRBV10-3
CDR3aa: CAISEWVAEDNEQFF
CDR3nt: TGTGCCATCAGTGAGTGGGTAGCGGAGGACAATGAGCAGTTCTTC

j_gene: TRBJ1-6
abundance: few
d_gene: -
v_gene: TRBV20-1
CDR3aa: CSASRAGALYNSPLHF
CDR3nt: TGCAGTGCGAGCAGGGCTGGGGCCCTTTATAATTCACCCCTCCACTTT

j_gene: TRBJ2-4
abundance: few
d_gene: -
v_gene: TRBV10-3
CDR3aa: CAIGASGQENIQYF
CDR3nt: TGTGCCATCGGGGCCAGCGGTCAGGAAAACATTCAGTACTTC

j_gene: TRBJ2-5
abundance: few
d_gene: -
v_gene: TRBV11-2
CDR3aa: CASSSARDNQETQYF
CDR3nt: TGTGCCAGCAGTTCCGCACGGGACAACCAAGAGACCCAGTACTTC

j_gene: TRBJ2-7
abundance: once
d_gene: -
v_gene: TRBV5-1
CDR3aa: CASSLRGAGTSYEQYF
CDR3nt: TGCGCCAGCAGCCTACGCGGGGCGGGAACGTCCTACGAGCAGTACTTC

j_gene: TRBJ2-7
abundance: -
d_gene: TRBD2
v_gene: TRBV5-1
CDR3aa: CASSFVLAGGVSYEQYF
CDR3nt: TGCGCCAGCAGCTTCGTTCTAGCGGGGGGTGTCTCCTACGAGCAGTACTTC

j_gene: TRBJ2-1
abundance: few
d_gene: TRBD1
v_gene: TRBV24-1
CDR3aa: CANRHGTGGNEQFF
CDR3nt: TGTGCCAATAGGCACGGGACAGGGGGCAATGAGCAGTTCTTC

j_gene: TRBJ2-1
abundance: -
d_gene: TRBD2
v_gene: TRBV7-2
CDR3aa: CASSPGAGGLKFF
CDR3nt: TGTGCCAGCAGCCCCGGCGCCGGGGGACTAAAGTTCTTC

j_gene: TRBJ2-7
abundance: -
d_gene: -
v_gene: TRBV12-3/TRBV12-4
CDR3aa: CASRVEGEDYEQYF
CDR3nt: TGTGCCAGCAGGGTGGAAGGGGAAGACTACGAGCAGTACTTC

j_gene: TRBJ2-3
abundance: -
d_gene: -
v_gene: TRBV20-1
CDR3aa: CSARDRVISTDTQYF
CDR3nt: TGCAGTGCTAGAGATAGGGTGATAAGCACAGATACGCAGTATTTT

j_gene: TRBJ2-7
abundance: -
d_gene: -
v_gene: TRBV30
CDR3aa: CAWTGRAYEQYF
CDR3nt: TGTGCCTGGACCGGGAGAGCCTACGAGCAGTACTTC

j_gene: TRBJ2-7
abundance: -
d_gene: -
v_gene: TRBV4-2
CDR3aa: CASSQLPSGEEQYF
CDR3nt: TGTGCCAGCAGCCAACTCCCTTCGGGGGAGGAGCAGTACTTC

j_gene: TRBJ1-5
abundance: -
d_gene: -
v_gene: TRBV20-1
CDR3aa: CSAKGSFGGSNQPQHF
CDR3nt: TGCAGTGCTAAGGGCTCATTCGGCGGGAGCAATCAGCCCCAGCATTTT

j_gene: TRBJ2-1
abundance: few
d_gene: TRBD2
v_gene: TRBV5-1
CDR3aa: CASSLVGTSGHTYNEQFF
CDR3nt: TGCGCCAGCAGCTTGGTCGGGACTAGCGGACACACTTACAATGAGCAGTTCTTC

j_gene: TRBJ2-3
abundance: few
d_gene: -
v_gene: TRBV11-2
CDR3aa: CASSPGPYTDTQYF
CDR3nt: TGTGCCAGCAGCCCAGGTCCTTACACAGATACGCAGTATTTT

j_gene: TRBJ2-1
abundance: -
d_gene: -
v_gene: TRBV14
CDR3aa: CASSILSSSSYNEQFF
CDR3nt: TGTGCCAGCAGCATTCTATCTTCGAGCTCCTACAATGAGCAGTTCTTC

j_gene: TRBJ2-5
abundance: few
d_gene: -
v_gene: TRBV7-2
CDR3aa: CASSSWEQETQYF
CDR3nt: TGTGCCAGCAGCTCGTGGGAGCAAGAGACCCAGTACTTC

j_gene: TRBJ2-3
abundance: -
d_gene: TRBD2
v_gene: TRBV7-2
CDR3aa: CTSTPPPSGRFGDTQYF
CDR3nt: TGTACCAGCACCCCTCCACCCAGCGGGAGATTCGGAGATACGCAGTATTTT

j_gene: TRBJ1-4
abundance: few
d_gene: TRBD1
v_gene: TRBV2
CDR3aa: CASSGGQIATNEKLFF
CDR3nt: TGTGCCAGCAGTGGGGGACAGATTGCAACTAATGAAAAACTGTTTTTT

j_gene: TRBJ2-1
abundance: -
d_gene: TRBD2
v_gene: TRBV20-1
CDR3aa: CSAGGGSSYNEQFF
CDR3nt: TGCAGCGCCGGGGGGGGGAGCTCCTACAATGAGCAGTTCTTC

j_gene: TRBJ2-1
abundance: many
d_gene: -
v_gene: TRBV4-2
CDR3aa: CASSSGDEQFF
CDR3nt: TGTGCCAGCAGCTCGGGTGATGAGCAGTTCTTC

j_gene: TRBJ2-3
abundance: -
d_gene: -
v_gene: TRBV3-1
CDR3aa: CASSQVGSATDTQYF
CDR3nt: TGTGCCAGCAGCCAAGTGGGGTCAGCCACAGATACGCAGTATTTT

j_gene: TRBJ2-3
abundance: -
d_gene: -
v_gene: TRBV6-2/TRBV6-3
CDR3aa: CASSYSQSADTQYF
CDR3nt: TGTGCCAGCAGTTACTCTCAGAGCGCAGATACGCAGTATTTT

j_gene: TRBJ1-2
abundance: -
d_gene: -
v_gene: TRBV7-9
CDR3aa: CASSSLTEGYGYTF
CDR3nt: TGTGCCAGCAGCTCTCTGACAGAAGGGTATGGCTACACCTTC

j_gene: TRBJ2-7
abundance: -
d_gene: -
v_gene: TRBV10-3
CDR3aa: CAIKRGTDEQYF
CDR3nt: TGTGCCATCAAACGGGGGACCGACGAGCAGTACTTC

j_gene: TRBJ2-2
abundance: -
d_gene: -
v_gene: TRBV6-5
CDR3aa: CATTVAVTGELFF
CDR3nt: TGTGCCACCACGGTGGCGGTCACCGGGGAGCTGTTTTTT

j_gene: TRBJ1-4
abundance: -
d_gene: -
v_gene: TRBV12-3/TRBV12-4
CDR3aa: CASSLDAGGISTNEKLFF
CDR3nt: TGTGCCAGCAGTTTGGATGCGGGAGGGATATCAACTAATGAAAAACTGTTTTTT

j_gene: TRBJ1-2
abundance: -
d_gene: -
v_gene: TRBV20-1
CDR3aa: CSAATGPGGGYTF
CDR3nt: TGCAGTGCCGCTACAGGCCCCGGGGGTGGCTACACCTTC

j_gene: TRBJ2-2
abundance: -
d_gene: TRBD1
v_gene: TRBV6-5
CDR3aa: CASSYLTGITGELFF
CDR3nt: TGTGCCAGCAGTTACCTGACAGGGATCACCGGGGAGCTGTTTTTT

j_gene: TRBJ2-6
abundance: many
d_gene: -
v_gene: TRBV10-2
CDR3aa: CASSDFSGANVLTF
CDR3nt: TGCGCCAGCAGTGACTTCTCTGGGGCCAACGTCCTGACTTTC

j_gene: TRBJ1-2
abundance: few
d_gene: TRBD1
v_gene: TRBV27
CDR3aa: CASSSGQAGYTF
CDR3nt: TGTGCCAGCAGTTCGGGACAGGCCGGCTACACCTTC

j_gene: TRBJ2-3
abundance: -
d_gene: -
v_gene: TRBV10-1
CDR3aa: CASSDHGGSPQAQYF
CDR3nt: TGCGCCAGCAGTGATCACGGGGGCTCCCCTCAGGCGCAGTATTTT

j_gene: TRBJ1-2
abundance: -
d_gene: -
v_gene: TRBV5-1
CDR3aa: CASSTGGLEGYTF
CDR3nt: TGCGCCAGCAGTACGGGGGGCCTGGAGGGCTACACCTTC